This T cell receptor (beta chain) originates from a study of patients and donors after allogeneic stem cell transplantation. MiXCR, run by TCRdb on the RT-PCR reads, gives a single entry per CDR3 protein. This sample has roughly 200,000 distinct CDR3 sequences, with around 40% found just once. The ends lost 8 bases at V and 10 bases at J; junction bases unmatched: 10. This CDR3 region has 12 residues. The germline CDR1 and CDR2 sequences are DFQATT and SNEGSKA (reference sequence). The sample holds one count of this clonotype. J is TRBJ1-4 and V is TRBV20-1; 7 bases align to TRBD1. The receptor's source is a human donor who was either an allogeneic HSCT recipient or a stem cell or donor lymphocyte infusion donor (not recorded which). It is not recorded whose cells these are; they may come from a transplant donor. What was sequenced was blood, either unsorted or a sorted T cell fraction (not recorded which). The CDR3 here is CSTDRVAGKLFF. DNA for the CDR3: TGCAGTACTGACAGGGTAGCCGGAAAACTGTTTTTT.